The entry below describes one T cell receptor beta chain. The sample is drawn from a study of blood T cell repertoires in COVID-19. This CDR3 spans 16 amino acids. Germline V gene sequence: CDR1 SGDLS, CDR2 YYNGEE. Deletions cut 4 bases from V and 2 bases from J, with 15 bases between. The assay was immunoSEQ multiplex PCR, and TCRdb's table has in-frame clones only and misses some. Here the sample spans roughly 16,000 clones, about nine tenths being singletons. The genes are TRBV9 and TRBJ2-2; D remains ambiguous. This sequence originates from a human donor in a cohort sampled during active COVID-19. The sequencing sample was made of peripheral blood. Here the CDR3 reads CASSPNPGANTGELFF. The CDR3 DNA is TGTGCCAGCAGCCCTAACCCAGGCGCTAACACCGGGGAGCTGTTTTTT.